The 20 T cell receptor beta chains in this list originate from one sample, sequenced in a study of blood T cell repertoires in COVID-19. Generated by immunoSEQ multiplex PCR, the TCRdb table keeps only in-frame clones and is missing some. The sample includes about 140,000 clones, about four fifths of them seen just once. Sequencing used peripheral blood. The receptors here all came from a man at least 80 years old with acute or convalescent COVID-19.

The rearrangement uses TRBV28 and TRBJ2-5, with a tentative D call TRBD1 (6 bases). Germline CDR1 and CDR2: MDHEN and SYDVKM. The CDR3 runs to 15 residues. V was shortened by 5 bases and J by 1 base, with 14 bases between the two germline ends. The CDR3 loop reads CASSKSTGPQETQYF. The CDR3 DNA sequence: TGTGCCAGCAGTAAATCGACAGGTCCCCAAGAGACCCAGTACTTC.

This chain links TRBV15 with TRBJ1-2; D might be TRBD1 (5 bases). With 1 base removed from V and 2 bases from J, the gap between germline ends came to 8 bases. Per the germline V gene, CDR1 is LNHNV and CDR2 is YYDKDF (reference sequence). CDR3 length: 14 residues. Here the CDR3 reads CATSRGTGNYGYTF. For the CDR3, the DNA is TGTGCCACCAGCAGAGGTACAGGAAACTATGGCTACACCTTC.

CDR3 DNA sequence: TGCGCCAGCAGCCCCACTAGCGACGGGTCAGATACGCAGTATTTT. Its protein is CASSPTSDGSDTQYF. The chain couples TRBV4-3 to TRBJ2-3; 7 bases agree with TRBD2. The CDR3 totals 15 residues. Germline CDR1 reads LGHNA; CDR2 reads YSLEER. V lost 4 bases, J lost 4 bases, and 8 bases stayed unmatched.

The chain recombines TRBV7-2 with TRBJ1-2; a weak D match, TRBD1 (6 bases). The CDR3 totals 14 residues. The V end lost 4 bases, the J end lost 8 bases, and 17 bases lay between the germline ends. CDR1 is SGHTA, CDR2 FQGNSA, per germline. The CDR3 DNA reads TGTGCCAGCAGCTCACATTATTACAGGGAAGGCTACACCTTC. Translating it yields CASSSHYYREGYTF.

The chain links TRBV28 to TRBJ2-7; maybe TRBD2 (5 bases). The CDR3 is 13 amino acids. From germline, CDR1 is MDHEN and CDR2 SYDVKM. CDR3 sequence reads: CASEGANSYEQYF. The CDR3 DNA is TGTGCTTCCGAGGGTGCGAACTCCTACGAGCAGTACTTC.

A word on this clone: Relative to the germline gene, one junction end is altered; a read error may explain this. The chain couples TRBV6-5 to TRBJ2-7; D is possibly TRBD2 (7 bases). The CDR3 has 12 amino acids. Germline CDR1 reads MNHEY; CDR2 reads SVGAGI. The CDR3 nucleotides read TGTGCCAGCACAGTTAGGGGGGGCCCACCCTCCTTC. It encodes CASTVRGGPPSF.

DNA for the CDR3: TGTGCCAGCAGAGAGGCAGGGTGGGATGAGCAGTTCTTC. It translates to CASREAGWDEQFF. The chain is built from TRBV27 and TRBJ2-1, with TRBD1 as a possible D gene (5 bases). CDR1 and CDR2 from the germline V gene are MNHEY and SMNVEV (reference sequence). The CDR3 contains 13 residues. The V end was cut by 6 bases, the J end by 8 bases, with 14 bases between.

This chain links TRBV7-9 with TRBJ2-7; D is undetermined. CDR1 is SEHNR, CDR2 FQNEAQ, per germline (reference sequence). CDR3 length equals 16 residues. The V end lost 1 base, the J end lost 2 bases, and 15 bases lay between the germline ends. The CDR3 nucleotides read TGTGCCAGCAGCTTAGTTTTGCCAGCCCGGGCCTACGAGCAGTACTTC. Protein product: CASSLVLPARAYEQYF.

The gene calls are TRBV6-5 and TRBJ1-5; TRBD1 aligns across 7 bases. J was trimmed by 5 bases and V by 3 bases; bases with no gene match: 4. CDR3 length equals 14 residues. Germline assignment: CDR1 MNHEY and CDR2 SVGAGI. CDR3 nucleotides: TGTGCCAGCAGTTATACACAGGGGTATCAGCCCCAGCATTTT. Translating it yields CASSYTQGYQPQHF.

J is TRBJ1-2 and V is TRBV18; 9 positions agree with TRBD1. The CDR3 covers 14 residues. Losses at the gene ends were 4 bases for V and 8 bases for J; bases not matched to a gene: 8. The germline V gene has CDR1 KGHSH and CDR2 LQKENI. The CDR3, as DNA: TGTGCCAGCTCACTTGGACAGGGGCTGGACGGCTACACCTTC. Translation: CASSLGQGLDGYTF.

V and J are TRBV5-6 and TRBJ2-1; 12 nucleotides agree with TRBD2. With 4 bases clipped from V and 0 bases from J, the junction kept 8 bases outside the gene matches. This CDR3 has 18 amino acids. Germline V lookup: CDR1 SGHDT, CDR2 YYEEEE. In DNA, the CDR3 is TGTGCCAGCAGCCACTATACTAGCGGGGGGAGCTCCTACAATGAGCAGTTCTTC. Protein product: CASSHYTSGGSSYNEQFF.

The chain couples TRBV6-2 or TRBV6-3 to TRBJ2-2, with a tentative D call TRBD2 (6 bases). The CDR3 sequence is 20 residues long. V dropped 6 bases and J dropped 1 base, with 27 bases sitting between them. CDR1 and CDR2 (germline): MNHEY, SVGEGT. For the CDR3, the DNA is TGTGCCAGCAGCCGGCCCGGGGTGGCGGGGACGACCTTGAACACCGGGGAGCTGTTTTTT. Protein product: CASSRPGVAGTTLNTGELFF.

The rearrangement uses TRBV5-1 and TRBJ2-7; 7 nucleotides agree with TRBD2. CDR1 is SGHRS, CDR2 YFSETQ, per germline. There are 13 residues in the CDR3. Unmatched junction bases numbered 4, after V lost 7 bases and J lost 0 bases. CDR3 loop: CASRRGSSYEQYF. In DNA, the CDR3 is TGCGCCAGCCGTCGCGGGAGCTCCTACGAGCAGTACTTC. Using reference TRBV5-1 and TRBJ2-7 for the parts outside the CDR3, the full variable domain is KAGVTQTPRYLIKTRGQQVTLSCSPISGHRSVSWYQQTPGQGLQFLFEYFSETQRNKGNFPGRFSGRQFSNSRSEMNVSTLELGDSALYLCASRRGSSYEQYFGPGTRLTVT.

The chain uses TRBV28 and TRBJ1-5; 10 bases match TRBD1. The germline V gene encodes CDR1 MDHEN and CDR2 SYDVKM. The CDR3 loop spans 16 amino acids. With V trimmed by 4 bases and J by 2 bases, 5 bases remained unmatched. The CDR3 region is CASSSIGQGGNQPQHF. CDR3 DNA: TGTGCCAGCAGTTCCATCGGACAGGGGGGCAATCAGCCCCAGCATTTT.

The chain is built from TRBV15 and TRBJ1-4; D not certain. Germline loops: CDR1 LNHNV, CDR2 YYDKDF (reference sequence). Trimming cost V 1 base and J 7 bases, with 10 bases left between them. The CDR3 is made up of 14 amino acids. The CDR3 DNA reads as TGTGCCACCAGCAGAGGCGGGATTGGTGAAAAACTGTTTTTT. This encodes CATSRGGIGEKLFF.

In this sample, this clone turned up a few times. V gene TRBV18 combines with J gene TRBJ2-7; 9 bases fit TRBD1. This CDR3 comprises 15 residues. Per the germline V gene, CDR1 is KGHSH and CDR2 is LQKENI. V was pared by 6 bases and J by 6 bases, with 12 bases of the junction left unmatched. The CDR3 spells CASSLDRGAGGEQYF. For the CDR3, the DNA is TGTGCCAGCTCTCTGGACAGGGGTGCCGGAGGCGAGCAGTACTTC.

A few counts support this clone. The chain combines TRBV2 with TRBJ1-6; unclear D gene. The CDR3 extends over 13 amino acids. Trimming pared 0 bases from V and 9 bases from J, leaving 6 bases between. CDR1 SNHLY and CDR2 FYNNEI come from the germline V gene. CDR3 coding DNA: TGTGCCAGCAGTGAAGCGCGGAGTTCACCCCTCCACTTT. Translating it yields CASSEARSSPLHF.

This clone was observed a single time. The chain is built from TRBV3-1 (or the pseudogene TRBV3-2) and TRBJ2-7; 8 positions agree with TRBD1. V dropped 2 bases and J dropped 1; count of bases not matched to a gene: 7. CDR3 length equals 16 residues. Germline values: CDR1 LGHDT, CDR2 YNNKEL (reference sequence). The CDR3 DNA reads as TGTGCCAGCAGCCAATCCGGACAGGGTGGTTCCTACGAGCAGTACTTC. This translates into CASSQSGQGGSYEQYF.

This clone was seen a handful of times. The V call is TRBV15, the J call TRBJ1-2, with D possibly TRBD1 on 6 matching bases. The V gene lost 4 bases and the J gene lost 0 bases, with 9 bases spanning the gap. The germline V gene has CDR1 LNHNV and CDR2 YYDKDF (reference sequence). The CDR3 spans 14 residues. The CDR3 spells CATSTWTANYGYTF. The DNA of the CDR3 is TGTGCCACCAGCACCTGGACAGCTAACTATGGCTACACCTTC.

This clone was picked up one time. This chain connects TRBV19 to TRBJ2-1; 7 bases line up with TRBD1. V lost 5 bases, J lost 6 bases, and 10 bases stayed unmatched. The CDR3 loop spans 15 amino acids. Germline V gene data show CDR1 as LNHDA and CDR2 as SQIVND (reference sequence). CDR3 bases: TGTGCCAGTAGTGCAGACAGGGCTGGACGCAATGAGCAGTTCTTC. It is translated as CASSADRAGRNEQFF.